This TCR beta chain came from a study of blood T cell repertoires in COVID-19. Across the whole study: COVID-19 samples, acute and convalescent, were from the United States, Italy and Spain.

The repertoire was sequenced with immunoSEQ multiplex PCR; TCRdb's copy has only in-frame clones and lacks some. Of around 150,000 clones in the sample, about 78% are singletons; the top ten hold over 9.5%. The junction had 8 bases not matched to a gene; V was cut back by 3 bases and J by 4 bases. The CDR3 is 16 amino acids. Per the germline V gene, CDR1 is LNHDA and CDR2 is SQIVND (reference sequence). This receptor was identified in a man between 60 and 75 years old who had recovered from COVID-19. The specimen was peripheral blood. The chain links TRBV19 to TRBJ2-3; 9 positions match TRBD2. The CDR3 sequence: CASSIHGAGGPDTQYF. The CDR3 DNA reads TGTGCCAGTAGTATTCATGGGGCGGGGGGGCCAGATACGCAGTATTTT.